A single TCR beta chain is shown here with its context. Its antigen is still unknown. Base qualities are not recorded, but no much larger clone differs from it by a single base. V is reduced by 5 bases and J by 5 bases, leaving a spacing of 27 bases between them. The CDR3 spans 19 residues, from the cysteine through the phenylalanine. The sequence is cut down to CDR3 DNA, 57 bases in frame from base 1. The CDR1 and CDR2 encoded by the germline V gene are SGHTA and FQGNSA. These data originate in a study of blood T cell repertoires in COVID-19 (dated by TCRdb to 2020 to 2022). Study-level background: Collaborator samples came from the United States, Italy and Spain and covered acute and convalescent phases of COVID-19. A freely available public database, intended as a resource for researchers studying the immune response to SARS-CoV-2, is where the repertoires were released. The samples were drawn from the first 160 participants of the ongoing ImmuneRACE study and from 950 to 1,500 subjects provided by 6 global collaborators. A de-identified subject ID, COVID-19 status, age in years and sex were almost always included in the sample metadata. The dataset comprised deeply sampled blood TCRbeta repertoires from subjects exposed to, actively infected with, or recovered from COVID-19. The prospective study material was composed of cDNA or gDNA derived from T cells, B-cell-depleted T cells, or PBMCs. HLA class I and class II types, where available, came from metadata supplied by the sample provider rather than from assay-based typing.

TCRbeta CDR3 regions were amplified from genomic DNA by means of the immunoSEQ Assay, a bias-controlled multiplex PCR. Regarding the original processing steps: Within the assay, amplification of reference gene primers was used to estimate how many nucleated cells each sample contained. To quantify the absolute abundance of each unique TCRbeta CDR3 rearrangement, sequence reads were collapsed and filtered. Productive Simpson clonality was computed per sample as the square root of Simpson's diversity index over productive rearrangements. In TCRdb, the immuneACCESS table is reduced to in-frame sequences with V and J assigned. These tables do not hold every clone; where another copy was compared, an unresolved V gene accounts for under half, and the others remain unexplained. V, J and clone size reflect that table, while D and trimming were determined from the DNA. Within this sample are 130,000 or so clones, with around 83% of them counted one time only. Jointly, the top ten make up 1.6% of the sample.

Points the paper makes about the study in general: The quantity of clinical and demographic metadata differed by source and by participant and was supplied without curation.

Whole blood was collected in K2EDTA tubes by collaborating institutions according to the institutions' own protocols. Collaborator samples were shipped for TCRbeta analysis as frozen whole blood, isolated PBMCs, or DNA extracted from either sample type. The origin of this receptor is a human donor in a cohort sampled during active COVID-19. The chain is made from TRBV7-2 and TRBJ1-4; perhaps TRBD1 is the D gene, with 6 bases matching. The sample consisted of peripheral blood. This receptor has the CDR3 CASSPMIPGTRGRNEKLFF. The DNA sequence is as follows: TGTGCCAGCAGCCCCATGATCCCCGGGACACGGGGACGAAATGAAAAACTGTTTTTT.